This T cell receptor (beta chain) is from a study of blood T cell repertoires in COVID-19. V trimming: 4 bases; J trimming: 1 base; junction bases outside the gene matches: 7. The length of the CDR3 is 15 residues. CDR1 is SGHDT, CDR2 YYEEEE, per germline. In terms of age and location, participants ranged from roughly 18 to 90 years and lived in under 30 US areas. Assignment of participants to cohorts was predicated upon participant-reported clinical history. Sequencing was performed with immunoSEQ multiplex PCR; in TCRdb, only in-frame clones are kept and a portion is missing. The sample contains under 150,000 clones, roughly 87% of which appear only once.

The receptor comes from a young man who had recovered from COVID-19. The V call is TRBV5-6, the J call TRBJ2-5; 7 positions match TRBD2. Sequenced material: PBMCs or T cells enriched from blood (not recorded which). The DNA of the CDR3 is TGTGCCAGCAGCCACCTGCGGGGGATCCAAGAGACCCAGTACTTC. It codes for CASSHLRGIQETQYF.